These 26 T cell receptor beta chains were sequenced from one sample in a study of cytomegalovirus exposure and HLA in healthy donors. Primers for the PCR totalled 60 Vbeta and 13 Jbeta. Profiled with immunoSEQ multiplex PCR; TCRdb holds only in-frame clones, not every one. The table lists 120,000 to 150,000 clones, roughly 80% of them singletons, with roughly 0.87% in the top ten. The sequenced sample was PBMCs. Source of these receptors: a man in his late teens or twenties in good health and CMV-seronegative.

The chain couples TRBV30 to TRBJ2-5; D unclear. The germline CDR1 and CDR2 sequences are GTSNPN and SVGIG (reference sequence). V gave up 1 base and J gave up 4 bases, with 10 bases separating them. This CDR3 spans 13 amino acids. This CDR3 reads CAWSAESTETQYF. The CDR3, as DNA: TGTGCCTGGAGTGCGGAGAGTACAGAGACCCAGTACTTC.

This clone is a singleton in its sample. The genes are TRBV5-4 and TRBJ1-2; D possibly corresponds to TRBD1 (6 bases). V lost 5 bases and J lost 4, with 15 bases in between. Germline V gene lookup returns CDR1 SGHNT and CDR2 YYREEE (reference sequence). The CDR3 is made up of 14 amino acids. The CDR3 nucleotides are TGTGCCAGCAGGACACCGACAGGACCCTATGGCTACACCTTC. It yields the protein CASRTPTGPYGYTF.

The chain has TRBV4-3 and TRBJ1-3, with 7 bases identical to TRBD1. Trimming at V came to 0 bases and at J to 8 bases, leaving 7 bases not matched to a gene. This CDR3 comprises 15 residues. Germline CDR1 LGHNA, CDR2 YSLEER. CDR3 DNA: TGCGCCAGCAGCCAAGATTTCACAGGGGTGGACACCATATATTTT. Translated, it gives CASSQDFTGVDTIYF.

The gene calls are TRBV19 and TRBJ1-5; the D is unclear. Germline assignment: CDR1 LNHDA and CDR2 SQIVND (reference sequence). V was trimmed by 3 bases and J by 5 bases, leaving 11 bases between them. The CDR3 contains 14 residues. CDR3 DNA sequence: TGTGCCAGTAGTATTGTGGCAGGTCATCAGCCCCAGCATTTT. Encoded protein: CASSIVAGHQPQHF.

This clone has a single count. The chain has TRBV1 and TRBJ1-5; whether TRBD1, the table's D call, matches the DNA was not checked. TRBV1 is labeled a pseudogene. There are 12 residues in the CDR3. The CDR3 bases are TGCACCAGCGACAGGCCGGGAACGCCCCAGCATTTT. Translation gives CTSDRPGTPQHF.

V is TRBV7-2 and J is TRBJ1-1; 7 positions match TRBD1. The germline CDR1 and CDR2 sequences are SGHTA and FQGNSA. Germline trimming cut 5 bases from V and 0 bases from J; bases unmatched to any gene: 9. The CDR3 spans 16 residues. The CDR3: CASSRERGLLNTEAFF. CDR3 nucleotide sequence: TGTGCCAGCAGCCGGGAGAGGGGGCTCTTGAACACTGAAGCTTTCTTT. The whole variable domain, remainder taken from reference TRBV7-2 and TRBJ1-1, is GAGVSQSPSNKVTEKGKDVELRCDPISGHTALYWYRQSLGQGLEFLIYFQGNSAPDKSGLPSDRFSAERTGGSVSTLTIQRTQQEDSAVYLCASSRERGLLNTEAFFGQGTRLTVV.

J is TRBJ1-2 and V is TRBV30; TRBD1 is a possible D gene (5 bases). V was pared by 1 base and J by 8 bases, with 17 bases between. The CDR3 runs 14 residues. Germline V gene sequence: CDR1 GTSNPN, CDR2 SVGIG (reference sequence). In DNA, the CDR3 is TGTGCCTGGAGTGGGGAGACGGGACTGGGGGGCTACACCTTC. Translation gives CAWSGETGLGGYTF.

The chain uses TRBV2 and TRBJ2-5, with a possible D match to TRBD1 (6 bases). This CDR3 region has 14 residues. Trimming removed 8 bases from V and 5 bases from J, with 18 bases in between. Germline CDR1 and CDR2: SNHLY and FYNNEI. Here the CDR3 reads CASHTTGYWETQYF. The CDR3 DNA sequence: TGTGCCAGCCACACAACAGGGTATTGGGAGACCCAGTACTTC.

This chain connects TRBV27 to TRBJ2-7; TRBD1 aligns across 9 bases. The CDR3 is 19 amino acids. V lost 3 bases to trimming and J lost 4 bases; unmatched junction nucleotides: 19. Per the germline V gene, CDR1 is MNHEY and CDR2 is SMNVEV (reference sequence). The CDR3 reads CASSLSGQGPYGLRYEQYF. CDR3 nucleotide sequence: TGTGCCAGCAGTTTGTCGGGACAGGGACCTTACGGGCTTCGGTACGAGCAGTACTTC.

The V and J genes are TRBV6-6 and TRBJ1-5; 7 bases align to TRBD1. Trimming took 6 bases from V and 5 from J; bases not matched to a gene: 7. This CDR3 has 14 amino acids. Looked up from germline, CDR1 is MNHNY and CDR2 is SVGAGI (reference sequence). CDR3 region: CASSHIDRDQPQHF. The CDR3 DNA follows: TGTGCCAGCAGCCACATTGACAGGGATCAGCCCCAGCATTTT.

The chain carries TRBV9 and TRBJ2-2; perhaps TRBD1 as D (6 bases). Germline assignment: CDR1 SGDLS and CDR2 YYNGEE. V was trimmed by 3 bases and J by 0 bases, leaving 15 bases between them. This CDR3 is built from 17 residues. CDR3 sequence reads: CASSGRQETANTGELFF. The CDR3 bases are TGTGCCAGCAGCGGAAGACAGGAGACGGCGAACACCGGGGAGCTGTTTTTT.

The chain links TRBV2 to TRBJ1-5, with D uncertain. Trimming stripped 4 bases from V and 5 bases from J, with 15 bases between. The CDR3 contains 15 residues. Germline CDR1 SNHLY, CDR2 FYNNEI. This chain's CDR3 is CASSALSPRDQPQHF. CDR3 in DNA: TGTGCCAGCAGTGCCCTGTCCCCGAGAGATCAGCCCCAGCATTTT.

The CDR3 DNA follows: TGTGCCTGGAGTGTACGATGGGGCGGCTACACCTTC. As protein: CAWSVRWGGYTF. V and J are TRBV30 and TRBJ1-2; maybe TRBD1 (5 bases). This CDR3 is 12 amino acids long. The V gene lost 0 bases and the J gene lost 8 bases, with 10 bases spanning the gap. Germline CDR1 is GTSNPN and CDR2 is SVGIG (reference sequence).

The V gene is TRBV2, the J gene TRBJ1-2; TRBD1 matches at 11 bases. Germline assignment: CDR1 SNHLY and CDR2 FYNNEI. The CDR3 length is 15 residues. The junction had 8 bases not matched to a gene; V was cut back by 5 bases and J by 6 bases. The chain's CDR3 is CASSIYRTGGHGYTF. The CDR3 DNA reads TGTGCCAGCAGTATCTACAGGACAGGGGGCCATGGCTACACCTTC.

Written as DNA, the CDR3 is TGTGCCAGCAGCTTGGCACTCGTTAACTATGGCTACACCTTC. It yields the protein CASSLALVNYGYTF. This chain links TRBV5-6 with TRBJ1-2, with unresolved D. Looked up from germline, CDR1 is SGHDT and CDR2 is YYEEEE. With 0 bases removed from V and 1 base from J, the gap between germline ends came to 7 bases. The CDR3 runs 14 residues.

The chain is built from TRBV11-1 and TRBJ2-3; 7 bases line up with TRBD1. V was pared by 5 bases and J by 3 bases, with 11 bases of the junction left unmatched. Germline V lookup: CDR1 SGHAT, CDR2 FQDESV (reference sequence). CDR3 size: 16 residues. The CDR3 is CASSPRQGPVTDTQYF. CDR3 nucleotide sequence: TGTGCCAGCAGCCCCAGACAGGGTCCGGTTACAGATACGCAGTATTTT. Combining the CDR3 with reference TRBV11-1 and TRBJ2-3 gives the whole variable domain EAEVAQSPRYKITEKSQAVAFWCDPISGHATLYWYRQILGQGPELLVQFQDESVVDDSQLPKDRFSAERLKGVDSTLKIQPAELGDSAMYLCASSPRQGPVTDTQYFGPGTRLTVL.

As concerns this clone: Within the sample, other DNA sequences also encode this same CDR3. The V gene is TRBV7-9, the J gene TRBJ2-2; possibly TRBD1 for D (6 bases). CDR1 SEHNR and CDR2 FQNEAQ come from the germline V gene (reference sequence). The CDR3 consists of 15 residues. The V end was cut by 5 bases, the J end by 4 bases, with 14 bases between. The CDR3 spells CASSPTGISTGELFF. CDR3 coding DNA: TGTGCCAGCAGCCCGACAGGTATCTCCACCGGGGAGCTGTTTTTT.

The V and J genes are TRBV19 and TRBJ1-4; D perhaps matches TRBD1 (6 bases). V lost 7 bases and J 8 bases, leaving 23 bases between the germline ends. CDR1 and CDR2 (germline): LNHDA, SQIVND (reference sequence). This CDR3 spans 16 amino acids. In DNA form, the CDR3 reads TGTGCCAGTACCGATGGAGGCAGGGGAGTAAGGGAAAAACTGTTTTTT. Encoded protein: CASTDGGRGVREKLFF.

This clone was recorded a few times. This chain joins TRBV18 and TRBJ1-4; D unresolved. This CDR3 has 12 amino acids. V lost 4 bases to trimming and J lost 5 bases, with 5 bases between them. CDR1 is KGHSH and CDR2 is LQKENI in the germline V gene. The CDR3 is CASSLVNEKLFF. CDR3 coding DNA: TGTGCCAGCTCACTCGTGAATGAAAAACTGTTTTTT.

The chain recombines TRBV18 with TRBJ2-1; D is unclear. The CDR3 covers 18 residues. Trimming left V 7 bases short and J 1 base short, with 23 bases between. Germline-derived CDR1 and CDR2 are KGHSH and LQKENI. Here the CDR3 DNA reads TGTGCCAGCTGCTTTAACCCTTCGTCCGCGAAATCCTACAATGAGCAGTTCTTC. Its translation: CASCFNPSSAKSYNEQFF.

The chain employs TRBV7-8 and TRBJ1-2, with D perhaps TRBD1 (5 bases). In germline, CDR1 is SGHVS, CDR2 FQNEAQ. V shed 5 bases and J shed 8 bases, with 24 bases lying between them. The CDR3 is made up of 16 amino acids. CDR3 loop: CASSPHEGRTHEGYTF. The CDR3, as DNA: TGTGCCAGCAGCCCTCACGAGGGGAGGACCCACGAAGGCTACACCTTC.

The chain has TRBV9 and TRBJ2-3; 7 positions match TRBD2. J was trimmed by 3 bases and V by 2 bases; bases with no gene match: 6. The germline CDR1 and CDR2 sequences are SGDLS and YYNGEE. The CDR3 loop spans 15 amino acids. The CDR3 region is CASSVGAGRTDTQYF. Written as DNA, the CDR3 is TGTGCCAGCAGCGTCGGAGCGGGGAGGACAGATACGCAGTATTTT.

V is TRBV11-3 and J is TRBJ2-1; D not certain. Germline values: CDR1 SGHNT, CDR2 YENEEA. The CDR3 length is 13 residues. Trimming left V 4 bases short and J 4 bases short, with 8 bases between. CDR3 sequence (DNA): TGTGCCAGCAGCTCACAGAGATACAATGAGCAGTTCTTC. This encodes CASSSQRYNEQFF.

The V gene is TRBV30, the J gene TRBJ1-6; D is undetermined. CDR3 length: 13 residues. Germline V CDR1 and CDR2: GTSNPN, SVGIG (reference sequence). The ends were cut back, 7 bases at V and 8 bases at J, with 15 bases in the middle. CDR3 loop: CASEGSGDSPLHF. CDR3 coding DNA: TGTGCCTCTGAGGGCTCCGGGGATTCACCCCTCCACTTT. Using reference TRBV30 and TRBJ1-6 for the parts outside the CDR3, the full variable domain is SQTIHQWPATLVQPVGSPLSLECTVEGTSNPNLYWYRQAAGRGLQLLFYSVGIGQISSEVPQNLSASRPQDRQFILSSKKLLLSDSGFYLCASEGSGDSPLHFGNGTRLTVT.

J is TRBJ2-7 and V is TRBV30; a possible D gene is TRBD2 (5 bases). The V gene's germline CDR1 is GTSNPN and CDR2 SVGIG (reference sequence). CDR3 length: 11 residues. V was pared by 5 bases and J by 2 bases, with 7 bases between. The CDR3 spells CAWGLAYEQYF. CDR3 nucleotide sequence: TGTGCCTGGGGACTTGCCTACGAGCAGTACTTC.

This clone appeared a single time. This chain links TRBV4-1 with TRBJ2-3; D may be TRBD2 (5 bases). This CDR3 comprises 16 residues. Germline-derived CDR1 and CDR2 are MGHRA and YSYEKL. Trimming cost V 0 bases and J 2 bases, with 12 bases left between them. CDR3 sequence: CASSQDWLASTDTQYF. The CDR3 DNA reads TGCGCCAGCAGCCAAGATTGGCTAGCATCCACAGATACGCAGTATTTT.